The 29 T cell receptor beta chains below all came from one sample that was sequenced in a study of circulating and synovial CD4+ cells in juvenile arthritis. Clones were sequenced by immunoSEQ multiplex PCR, and TCRdb holds only the in-frame ones, with some missing. The sample yields around 31,000 clones, around 95% seen once. The source material was CD4+ T cells from blood. These receptors originate from a human donor with juvenile idiopathic arthritis.

The chain is built from TRBV7-9 and TRBJ2-3; TRBD1 matches at 9 bases. The CDR3 is 14 amino acids. J gave up 4 bases and V 1 base, and 0 bases lay outside the gene matches. Germline V gives CDR1 SEHNR, CDR2 FQNEAQ (reference sequence). The CDR3: CASSLGTGADTQYF. The CDR3 coding sequence is TGTGCCAGCAGCTTAGGGACAGGGGCAGATACGCAGTATTTT.

V gene TRBV11-2 combines with J gene TRBJ2-3; TRBD2 matches at 7 bases. V lost 2 bases, J lost 0 bases, and 8 bases stayed unmatched. CDR3 length: 17 residues. Per the germline V gene, CDR1 is SGHAT and CDR2 is FQNNGV. The CDR3 reads CASSLRGLTSSTDTQYF. The CDR3 DNA follows: TGTGCCAGCAGCTTAAGGGGACTAACTTCTAGCACAGATACGCAGTATTTT.

The V and J genes are TRBV15 and TRBJ2-7, with 10 bases aligning to TRBD1. This CDR3 region has 15 residues. The ends lost 1 base at V and 5 bases at J; junction bases unmatched: 5. Germline values: CDR1 LNHNV, CDR2 YYDKDF (reference sequence). CDR3 region: CATSRAGTGAHEQYF. The CDR3 DNA reads as TGTGCCACCAGCAGAGCCGGGACAGGGGCCCACGAGCAGTACTTC.

The chain has TRBV7-9 and TRBJ1-2; TRBD1 matches 8 bases. The CDR3 sequence is 12 residues long. Germline assignment: CDR1 SEHNR and CDR2 FQNEAQ (reference sequence). V shed 8 bases and J 8 bases; nucleotides not matched to a gene: 7. DNA of the CDR3: TGTGCCAGCCCCCAGGGGGCGGGAGGCTACACCTTC. Protein: CASPQGAGGYTF.

The rearrangement links TRBV7-9 to TRBJ1-5; 7 bases align to TRBD1. The CDR3 loop spans 15 amino acids. V dropped 7 bases and J dropped 3; count of bases not matched to a gene: 9. Germline V gene lookup returns CDR1 SEHNR and CDR2 FQNEAQ (reference sequence). CDR3 sequence (DNA): TGTGCCAGCATCCCTCAAACAGGGGTCAATCAGCCCCAGCATTTT. This codes for CASIPQTGVNQPQHF.

The rearrangement links TRBV28 to TRBJ2-5, with TRBD1 identical over 9 bases. The V and J ends lost 6 bases and 7 bases, in that order; junction bases with no gene match: 9. The CDR3 totals 14 residues. The germline V gene has CDR1 MDHEN and CDR2 SYDVKM. CDR3 bases: TGTGCCAGCAGCCCGACAGGGGGGTTTGGGACCCAGTACTTC. Translated, it gives CASSPTGGFGTQYF.

The V and J genes are TRBV2 and TRBJ1-2, with D unresolved. Trimming left V 4 bases short and J 4 bases short, with 16 bases between. There are 15 residues in the CDR3. Germline V lookup: CDR1 SNHLY, CDR2 FYNNEI. The CDR3 is CASSVDKQQAYGYTF. In DNA form, the CDR3 reads TGTGCCAGCAGTGTTGACAAACAGCAGGCCTATGGCTACACCTTC. The full variable domain, completed using reference TRBV2 and TRBJ1-2, is EPEVTQTPSHQVTQMGQEVILRCVPISNHLYFYWYRQILGQKVEFLVSFYNNEISEKSEIFDDQFSVERPDGSNFTLKIRSTKLEDSAMYFCASSVDKQQAYGYTFGSGTRLTVV.

This clone has just one count. The chain has TRBV2 and TRBJ2-5; TRBD2 is a possible D gene (5 bases). Germline V gene data show CDR1 as SNHLY and CDR2 as FYNNEI. Trimming removed 4 bases from V and 5 bases from J, with 14 bases in between. CDR3 length: 14 amino acids. Here the CDR3 reads CASSVEVLTETQYF. The DNA for the CDR3 is TGTGCCAGCAGTGTGGAGGTATTGACGGAGACCCAGTACTTC.

The gene calls are TRBV10-3 and TRBJ2-1; 10 bases match TRBD1. The CDR3 runs to 12 residues. Trimming cost V 10 bases and J 7 bases; bases outside gene matches: 4. In germline, CDR1 is ENHRY, CDR2 SYGVKD. The DNA of the CDR3 is TGTGCCACCGACAGGGGGCAGAATGAGCAGTTCTTC. Its translation is CATDRGQNEQFF.

The chain joins TRBV15 to TRBJ1-3; 8 bases match TRBD1. The trim removed 8 bases at V and 1 base at J, leaving 10 bases unmatched. CDR3 length: 16 residues. Germline CDR1 is LNHNV and CDR2 is YYDKDF (reference sequence). The CDR3 reads CATSWPGQASGNTIYF. The DNA for the CDR3 is TGTGCCACCTCTTGGCCGGGACAGGCATCTGGAAACACCATATATTTT.

The chain carries TRBV4-2 and TRBJ2-5; no definite D call. Germline V gene lookup returns CDR1 LGHNA and CDR2 YNFKEQ. Trimming pared 2 bases from V and 4 bases from J, leaving 8 bases between. This CDR3 is 13 amino acids long. The CDR3 bases are TGTGCCAGCAGCCAACTGATGCGAGAGACCCAGTACTTC. This sequence encodes CASSQLMRETQYF.

The chain uses TRBV18 and TRBJ2-5, with D possibly being TRBD2 (6 bases). CDR3 size: 16 residues. Germline V gene sequence: CDR1 KGHSH, CDR2 LQKENI. Between the trimmed V and J ends, which lost 5 bases and 0 bases, there was a span of 16 bases. The CDR3 protein is CASSGLGGVYQETQYF. The CDR3 DNA reads as TGTGCCAGCTCAGGCCTGGGCGGGGTGTACCAAGAGACCCAGTACTTC.

The chain carries TRBV7-2 and TRBJ2-1; 10 bases are shared with TRBD2. The CDR3 length is 17 residues. With V trimmed by 4 bases and J by 2 bases, 8 bases remained unmatched. Germline CDR1 and CDR2: SGHTA and FQGNSA. The CDR3 DNA follows: TGTGCCAGCAGCTCCCCCCTAGCGGGAGCGACCTACAATGAGCAGTTCTTC. The encoded protein is CASSSPLAGATYNEQFF.

The chain is built from TRBV15 and TRBJ2-7; no definite D call. This CDR3 spans 12 amino acids. V lost 0 bases, J lost 5 bases, and 5 bases lay in between. Looked up from germline, CDR1 is LNHNV and CDR2 is YYDKDF (reference sequence). CDR3 in DNA: TGTGCCACCAGCAGAGACCTTAACGAGCAGTACTTC. Translated: CATSRDLNEQYF.

The chain uses TRBV19 and TRBJ1-5, with 9 bases identical to TRBD1. CDR1 LNHDA and CDR2 SQIVND come from the germline V gene (reference sequence). The CDR3 sequence is 18 residues long. V lost 6 bases to trimming and J lost 0 bases; unmatched junction nucleotides: 12. CDR3 in DNA: TGTGCCAGTAGCAGAAGGGGGACAGGGACATATAGCAATCAGCCCCAGCATTTT. Amino acids: CASSRRGTGTYSNQPQHF.

The chain employs TRBV5-8 and TRBJ1-6; 8 nucleotides agree with TRBD1. This CDR3 has 14 amino acids. Germline assignment: CDR1 SGHTS and CDR2 YDEGEE. The V and J ends lost 4 bases and 8 bases, in that order; junction bases with no gene match: 5. The CDR3 DNA reads TGTGCCAGCAGCCCAATGACAGGGGATTCACCCCTCCACTTT. Residues: CASSPMTGDSPLHF.

The gene calls are TRBV19 and TRBJ1-5, with D possibly being TRBD1 (6 bases). This CDR3 is built from 14 residues. Trimming removed 6 bases from V and 7 bases from J, with 16 bases in between. The germline gives CDR1 LNHDA, CDR2 SQIVND (reference sequence). The CDR3 sequence: CASRTTGTIQPQHF. CDR3 nucleotides: TGTGCCAGTAGGACTACAGGGACAATCCAGCCCCAGCATTTT.

This clone came up once. The rearrangement joins TRBV6-5 to TRBJ2-1, with D perhaps TRBD1 (6 bases). Trimming removed 6 bases at V and 5 bases at J, with 11 bases between. This CDR3 is built from 13 residues. In germline, CDR1 is MNHEY, CDR2 SVGAGI. The CDR3 sequence is CASRPGHNNEQFF. The CDR3 nucleotides read TGTGCCAGCAGGCCGGGACACAACAATGAGCAGTTCTTC.

The J gene is TRBJ1-1, the V gene TRBV30; no definite D call. The CDR3 has 14 residues. Trimming stripped 0 bases from V and 0 bases from J, with 8 bases between. Germline CDR1 is GTSNPN and CDR2 is SVGIG (reference sequence). CDR3: CAWSVVRMNTEAFF. The CDR3, as DNA: TGTGCCTGGAGTGTTGTCAGAATGAACACTGAAGCTTTCTTT.

The CDR3 DNA follows: TGTGCCAGCAGGCGGGCGGGTGGAAACACCATATATTTT. This translates into CASRRAGGNTIYF. J is TRBJ1-3 and V is TRBV6-7, with no clear D. TRBV6-7 is flagged as an ORF with uncertain function. The CDR3 has 13 residues. V was pared by 6 bases and J by 3 bases, with 9 bases between.

The chain recombines TRBV21-1 with TRBJ1-2; no check of the table's D call, TRBD1, against the DNA was made. TRBV21-1 is designated a pseudogene. The CDR3 covers 15 residues. The CDR3 loop reads CASSKEGASGYGYTF. The CDR3 DNA sequence: TGTGCCAGCAGCAAAGAGGGGGCCTCAGGGTATGGCTACACCTTC.

The gene calls are TRBV5-3 and TRBJ1-3; D may be TRBD1 (6 bases). Being an ORF, TRBV5-3 has a function that is uncertain. The CDR3 totals 14 residues. The ends were cut back, 10 bases at V and 7 bases at J, with 21 bases in the middle. CDR3 region: CAREGWGRWNTIYF. In nucleotides, the CDR3 is TGTGCCCGAGAGGGGTGGGGGCGGTGGAACACCATATATTTT.

V gene TRBV5-6 combines with J gene TRBJ2-5; D is unresolved. Between the trimmed V and J ends, which lost 2 bases and 4 bases, there was a span of 12 bases. The CDR3 consists of 14 residues. Looked up from germline, CDR1 is SGHDT and CDR2 is YYEEEE. The CDR3 coding sequence is TGTGCCAGCAGCTTTGGCAGTTCCTCAGAGACCCAGTACTTC. Protein: CASSFGSSSETQYF.

The J gene is TRBJ2-3, the V gene TRBV30; D not resolved. V lost 2 bases, J lost 2 bases, and 5 bases lay in between. There are 12 residues in the CDR3. Germline V gives CDR1 GTSNPN, CDR2 SVGIG (reference sequence). This chain's CDR3 is CAWSFNTDTQYF. The CDR3 DNA is TGTGCCTGGAGTTTCAACACAGATACGCAGTATTTT.

The chain couples TRBV6-6 to TRBJ1-2; TRBD1 matches 7 bases. The ends lost 6 bases at V and 8 bases at J; junction bases unmatched: 3. CDR3 length: 11 residues. The germline V gene has CDR1 MNHNY and CDR2 SVGAGI (reference sequence). Here the CDR3 DNA reads TGTGCCAGCAGCCAGGGGGGAGGCTACACCTTC. Protein product: CASSQGGGYTF.

The chain employs TRBV5-1 and TRBJ2-3; 9 nucleotides line up with TRBD2. J was trimmed by 0 bases and V by 6 bases; bases with no gene match: 23. Per germline, CDR1 SGHRS and CDR2 YFSETQ. CDR3 length equals 21 residues. The CDR3 DNA reads TGCGCCAGCAAGGGGCAGGGCGAGCGGGAGGACTATCTGTCTAGCACAGATACGCAGTATTTT. Encoded protein: CASKGQGEREDYLSSTDTQYF.

This sequence joins TRBV7-9 and TRBJ2-6; D may be TRBD2 (6 bases). The CDR3 consists of 16 residues. Between the trimmed V and J ends, which lost 1 base and 2 bases, there was a span of 9 bases. Germline CDR1 SEHNR, CDR2 FQNEAQ (reference sequence). CDR3 sequence: CASSLGGIPGANVLTF. In nucleotides, the CDR3 is TGTGCCAGCAGCTTAGGCGGGATCCCTGGGGCCAACGTCCTGACTTTC.

The V call is TRBV27, the J call TRBJ1-6, with 8 bases lining up with TRBD1. With 6 bases clipped from V and 4 bases from J, the junction kept 8 bases outside the gene matches. Germline V gene lookup returns CDR1 MNHEY and CDR2 SMNVEV (reference sequence). This CDR3 is built from 16 residues. The CDR3 reads CASSPDGTGYNSPLHF. In DNA, the CDR3 is TGTGCCAGCAGCCCTGACGGGACAGGTTATAATTCACCCCTCCACTTT.

The chain employs TRBV30 and TRBJ2-3; TRBD2 aligns across 9 bases. The CDR3 contains 15 residues. Germline V gene lookup returns CDR1 GTSNPN and CDR2 SVGIG (reference sequence). V lost 1 base to trimming and J lost 6 bases; unmatched junction nucleotides: 8. The DNA of the CDR3 is TGTGCCTGGAGTGGGGGCGGGAGGGCCGAGGATACGCAGTATTTT. It yields the protein CAWSGGGRAEDTQYF.